Listed below are T cell receptor beta chains from one sample, sequenced in a study of T cells in Graves' hyperthyroidism and ophthalmopathy. One entry per CDR3 protein results from TCRdb running MiXCR on the multiplex PCR reads. The repertoire holds about 840,000 distinct CDR3 sequences, with more than 30% as singletons. Sequenced input: blood. These receptors all stem from a man aged 18 to 29 with Graves' hyperthyroidism. CDR3s include the opening cysteine and the closing phenylalanine or tryptophan. The D gene is left open where the match is weak. Clone size is not always given. Where it is, it says once, few, many or a class for expanded clones.

J: TRBJ1-4
V: TRBV7-2
D: .
size: few
CDR3: CASSLARAPGREKLFF
DNA: TGTGCCAGCAGCTTAGCGCGTGCCCCCGGAAGGGAAAAACTGTTTTTT

J: TRBJ2-7
V: TRBV6-5
D: .
size: .
CDR3: CASSYGLIYEQYF
DNA: TGTGCCAGCAGTTACGGGCTTATCTACGAGCAGTACTTC

J: TRBJ1-1
V: TRBV7-2
D: .
size: many
CDR3: CASSPPPEATEAFF
DNA: TGTGCCAGCAGCCCTCCCCCAGAGGCCACTGAAGCTTTCTTT

J: TRBJ2-7
V: TRBV7-8
D: TRBD1
size: .
CDR3: CASSPLGTDYEQYF
DNA: TGTGCCAGCAGCCCTCTTGGGACAGACTACGAGCAGTACTTC

J: TRBJ1-2
V: TRBV7-9
D: .
size: few
CDR3: CASRTTLGNYGYTF
DNA: TGTGCCAGCAGAACTACACTGGGAAACTATGGCTACACCTTC

J: TRBJ2-2
V: TRBV5-1
D: TRBD2
size: few
CDR3: CASSKLASAGELFF
DNA: TGCGCCAGCAGCAAACTAGCGTCAGCCGGGGAGCTGTTTTTT

J: TRBJ2-5
V: TRBV5-5
D: .
size: once
CDR3: CASSLSWRQETQYF
DNA: TGTGCCAGCAGCTTGTCGTGGAGACAAGAGACCCAGTACTTC

J: TRBJ2-7
V: TRBV20-1
D: .
size: many
CDR3: CSANLLGEQYF
DNA: TGCAGTGCCAACCTACTGGGGGAGCAGTACTTC

J: TRBJ1-2
V: TRBV5-1
D: .
size: many
CDR3: CASSLEGGLYGYTF
DNA: TGCGCCAGCAGCTTGGAGGGGGGACTCTATGGCTACACCTTC

J: TRBJ2-7
V: TRBV20-1
D: .
size: many
CDR3: CSAREDSYEQYF
DNA: TGCAGTGCTAGGGAAGACAGCTACGAGCAGTACTTC